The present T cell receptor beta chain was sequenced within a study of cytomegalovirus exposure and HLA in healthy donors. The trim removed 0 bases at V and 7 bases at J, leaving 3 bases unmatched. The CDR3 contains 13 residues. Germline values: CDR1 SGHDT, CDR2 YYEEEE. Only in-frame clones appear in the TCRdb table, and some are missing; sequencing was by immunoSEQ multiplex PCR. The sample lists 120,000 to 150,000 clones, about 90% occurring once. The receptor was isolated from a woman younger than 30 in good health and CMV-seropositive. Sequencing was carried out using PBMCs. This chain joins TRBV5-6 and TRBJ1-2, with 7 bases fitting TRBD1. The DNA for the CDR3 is TGTGCCAGCAGCTTGGCTTCAGGGGGTGGCTACACCTTC. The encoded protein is CASSLASGGGYTF.